What follows are 19 T cell receptor beta chains derived from one specimen sequenced in a study of circulating and synovial CD4+ cells in juvenile arthritis. Generated by immunoSEQ multiplex PCR, the TCRdb table keeps only in-frame clones and is missing some. The data show approximately 16,000 clones, with around 91% seen just once and 0.7% to 0.95% held by the top ten. Sequencing used CD4+ T cells from blood. These receptors were obtained from a human donor with juvenile idiopathic arthritis.

In its sample, this clone was seen once. The chain couples TRBV10-3 to TRBJ2-3, with D perhaps TRBD2 (5 bases). The CDR3 is 12 amino acids. Trimming stripped 10 bases from V and 6 bases from J, with 14 bases between. Germline V CDR1 and CDR2: ENHRY, SYGVKD. DNA for the CDR3: TGTGCCACCCGAGGGCAAAAGGATACGCAGTATTTT. This sequence encodes CATRGQKDTQYF.

This chain joins TRBV10-3 and TRBJ2-7, with TRBD1 matching 9 bases. The CDR3 runs to 14 residues. The J segment lost 7 bases and the V segment lost 10 bases, leaving 14 bases of the junction unmatched. CDR1 is ENHRY and CDR2 is SYGVKD in the germline V gene. The CDR3 DNA reads as TGTGCCACCCTCACCCGGGACAGGGTTGGGGAGCAGTACTTC. This gives the protein CATLTRDRVGEQYF.

The chain joins TRBV6-5 to TRBJ2-7; 9 bases are shared with TRBD1. Germline values: CDR1 MNHEY, CDR2 SVGAGI. The CDR3 sequence is 15 residues long. The V segment lost 7 bases and the J segment 3 bases; nucleotides outside the gene matches: 10. The CDR3 sequence is CASTTPGQGNYEQYF. CDR3 coding DNA: TGTGCCAGCACCACCCCGGGACAGGGAAACTACGAGCAGTACTTC.

Note on this clone: One end of the junction does not line up with germline, which may come from a read error. The V call is TRBV5-4, the J call TRBJ2-5; 10 positions match TRBD1. The CDR3 sequence is 12 residues long. Germline V gene data show CDR1 as SGHNT and CDR2 as YYREEE (reference sequence). The CDR3 loop is CASSSDRGRRDF. For the CDR3, the DNA is TGTGCCAGCAGTAGCGACAGGGGGCGCCGAGACTTC.

The chain has TRBV11-2 and TRBJ2-1; TRBD2 aligns across 10 bases. The CDR3 loop spans 15 amino acids. The germline V gene encodes CDR1 SGHAT and CDR2 FQNNGV. The V segment lost 5 bases and the J segment 4 bases; nucleotides outside the gene matches: 5. CDR3 residues: CASSITSGTYNEQFF. The DNA of the CDR3 is TGTGCCAGCAGCATAACTAGCGGGACTTACAATGAGCAGTTCTTC.

This chain joins TRBV19 and TRBJ1-5, with TRBD1 matching 9 bases. V gave up 3 bases and J gave up 3 bases; unmatched junction bases: 3. The germline V gene has CDR1 LNHDA and CDR2 SQIVND (reference sequence). The CDR3 covers 15 residues. DNA for the CDR3: TGTGCCAGTAGTATTCGGGACAGGGTCAATCAGCCCCAGCATTTT. Encoded protein: CASSIRDRVNQPQHF.

The rearrangement uses TRBV7-7 and TRBJ2-5; 13 positions match TRBD2. Germline lookup yields CDR1 SSHAT and CDR2 FNYEAQ (reference sequence). The CDR3 runs 15 residues. V shed 1 base and J 4 bases; nucleotides not matched to a gene: 0. CDR3 DNA: TGTGCCAGCAGCTTAGGGACTAGCGGGAGAGAGACCCAGTACTTC. This gives the protein CASSLGTSGRETQYF. The full variable domain, its missing parts supplied by reference TRBV7-7 and TRBJ2-5, is GAGVSQSPRYKVTKRGQDVTLRCDPISSHATLYWYQQALGQGPEFLTYFNYEAQPDKSGLPSDRFSAERPEGSISTLTIQRTEQRDSAMYRCASSLGTSGRETQYFGPGTRLLVL.

Worth noting for this clone: The junction shows a germline mismatch at one end, possibly a read error. V and J are TRBV28 and TRBJ2-7; TRBD2 matches 10 bases. The length of the CDR3 is 17 residues. CDR1 and CDR2 (germline): MDHEN, SYDVKM. The CDR3: CVSSQIAPGLALYEQYF. As DNA, the CDR3 is TGTGTCAGCAGCCAAATTGCTCCGGGACTAGCGTTATACGAGCAGTACTTC.

The chain has TRBV2 and TRBJ2-5; D may be TRBD1 (6 bases). The CDR3 length is 14 residues. From germline, CDR1 is SNHLY and CDR2 FYNNEI. Trimming stripped 3 bases from V and 5 bases from J, with 13 bases between. The chain's CDR3 is CASSENRVGETQYF. DNA of the CDR3: TGTGCCAGCAGTGAGAACAGGGTAGGGGAGACCCAGTACTTC.

V and J are TRBV7-9 and TRBJ1-2; 8 bases line up with TRBD1. Trimming took 5 bases from V and 5 from J; bases not matched to a gene: 4. The CDR3 totals 13 residues. Germline V gives CDR1 SEHNR, CDR2 FQNEAQ (reference sequence). The CDR3 protein is CASSPDRAYGYTF. In DNA form, the CDR3 reads TGTGCCAGCAGCCCGGACAGGGCTTATGGCTACACCTTC.

CDR3 DNA: TGTGCCAGCAGCCAAGAAGGACAGGGGGCACGGAGCTATGGCTACACCTTC. Translating gives CASSQEGQGARSYGYTF. The chain carries TRBV4-2 and TRBJ1-2; 11 nucleotides match TRBD1. V lost 0 bases and J lost 4; bases outside the gene matches: 7. Per the germline V gene, CDR1 is LGHNA and CDR2 is YNFKEQ. The CDR3 has 17 residues.

This chain joins TRBV2 and TRBJ1-3; 8 bases match TRBD1. Germline CDR1 is SNHLY and CDR2 is FYNNEI. This CDR3 contains 14 residues. Trimming at V came to 9 bases and at J to 0 bases, leaving 4 bases not matched to a gene. The CDR3: CASRTGSSGNTIYF. The CDR3 bases are TGTGCCAGTAGGACAGGGTCCTCTGGAAACACCATATATTTT.

This chain uses TRBV6-1 with TRBJ1-5; the match to TRBD1 covers 9 bases. The germline V gene has CDR1 MNHNS and CDR2 SASEGT. The CDR3 is 13 amino acids. V was clipped by 10 bases and J by 5 bases; unmatched bases: 6. The DNA of the CDR3 is TGTGCCAACAGGGACAGGGAAGATCAGCCCCAGCATTTT. Translated: CANRDREDQPQHF.

The CDR3 spells CASSVFGTSGTGELFF. In DNA, the CDR3 is TGTGCCAGCAGTGTGTTCGGCACCAGCGGAACCGGGGAGCTGTTTTTT. The chain combines TRBV5-4 with TRBJ2-2; weak D call: TRBD2 (5 bases). The CDR3 loop spans 16 amino acids. V lost 5 bases and J lost 5, with 19 bases in between. Per the germline V gene, CDR1 is SGHNT and CDR2 is YYREEE (reference sequence).

The chain employs TRBV10-3 and TRBJ2-3; the D is unclear. V was trimmed by 10 bases and J by 0 bases, leaving 17 bases between them. The CDR3 covers 15 residues. CDR1 is ENHRY and CDR2 is SYGVKD in the germline V gene. In DNA, the CDR3 is TGTGCCACCAGACCTCTTGACTCGAGCACAGATACGCAGTATTTT. Its translation: CATRPLDSSTDTQYF.

The CDR3 sequence: CASSFQDRVTEAFF. In DNA, the CDR3 is TGTGCCAGCAGTTTTCAAGACAGGGTAACTGAAGCTTTCTTT. The chain couples TRBV28 to TRBJ1-1; 7 bases fit TRBD1. Germline lookup yields CDR1 MDHEN and CDR2 SYDVKM. The CDR3 extends over 14 amino acids. J lost 5 bases, V lost 3 bases, and 6 bases had no gene match.

The chain uses TRBV27 and TRBJ1-6; D might be TRBD1 (6 bases). CDR1 is MNHEY, CDR2 SMNVEV, per germline (reference sequence). This CDR3 contains 17 residues. The V end lost 0 bases, the J end lost 7 bases, and 16 bases lay between the germline ends. The CDR3 region has the DNA TGTGCCAGCAGTTTATCGACGACAGGTTGGGGGAATTCACCCCTCCACTTT. Protein: CASSLSTTGWGNSPLHF.

The chain carries TRBV5-6 and TRBJ2-5, with TRBD2 as a possible D gene (7 bases). Germline CDR1 and CDR2: SGHDT and YYEEEE. The V end was cut by 0 bases, the J end by 5 bases, with 20 bases between. The CDR3 totals 17 residues. CDR3 sequence (DNA): TGTGCCAGCAGCTTGGGGGGGCTCAGGGCCGGGAGGGAGACCCAGTACTTC. Its protein product is CASSLGGLRAGRETQYF.

V and J are TRBV18 and TRBJ1-3; a weak D match, TRBD1 (6 bases). Germline-derived CDR1 and CDR2 are KGHSH and LQKENI. V lost 2 bases and J lost 0, with 11 bases in between. The CDR3 extends over 16 amino acids. DNA for the CDR3: TGTGCCAGCTCACCAGACAGGAGCTACTCTGGAAACACCATATATTTT. It codes for CASSPDRSYSGNTIYF.